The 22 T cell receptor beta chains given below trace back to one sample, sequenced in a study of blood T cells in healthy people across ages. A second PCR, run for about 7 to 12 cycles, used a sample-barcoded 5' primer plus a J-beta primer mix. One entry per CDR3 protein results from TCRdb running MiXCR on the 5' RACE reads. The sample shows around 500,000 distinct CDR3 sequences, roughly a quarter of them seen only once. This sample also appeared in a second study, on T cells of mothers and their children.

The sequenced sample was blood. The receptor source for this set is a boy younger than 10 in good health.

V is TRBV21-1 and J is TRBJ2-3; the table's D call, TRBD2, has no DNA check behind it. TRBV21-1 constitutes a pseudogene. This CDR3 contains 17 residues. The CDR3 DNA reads TGTGCCAGCAGCAAGATTGCCGGGAGGGCCTTAACAGATACGCAGTATTTT. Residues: CASSKIAGRALTDTQYF.

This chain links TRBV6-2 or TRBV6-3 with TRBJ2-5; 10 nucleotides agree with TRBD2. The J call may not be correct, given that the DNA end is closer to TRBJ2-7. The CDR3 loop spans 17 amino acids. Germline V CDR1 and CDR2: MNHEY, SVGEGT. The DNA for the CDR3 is TGTGCCAGCAGTTACTCAATCCTAGCGGGAGAGGTCTACGAGCAGTACTTC. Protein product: CASSYSILAGEVYEQYF.

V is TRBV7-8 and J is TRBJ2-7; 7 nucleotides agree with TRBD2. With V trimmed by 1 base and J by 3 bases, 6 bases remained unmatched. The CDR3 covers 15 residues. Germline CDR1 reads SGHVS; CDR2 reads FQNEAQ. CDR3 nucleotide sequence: TGTGCCAGCAGCTTAGACCGACTAGCCGTCTACGAGCAGTACTTC. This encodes CASSLDRLAVYEQYF.

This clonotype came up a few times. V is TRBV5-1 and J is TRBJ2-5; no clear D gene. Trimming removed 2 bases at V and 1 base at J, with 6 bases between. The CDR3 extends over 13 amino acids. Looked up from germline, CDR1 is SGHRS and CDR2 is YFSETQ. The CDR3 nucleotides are TGCGCCAGCAGCTTTCAGTTCCAAGAGACCCAGTACTTC. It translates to CASSFQFQETQYF.

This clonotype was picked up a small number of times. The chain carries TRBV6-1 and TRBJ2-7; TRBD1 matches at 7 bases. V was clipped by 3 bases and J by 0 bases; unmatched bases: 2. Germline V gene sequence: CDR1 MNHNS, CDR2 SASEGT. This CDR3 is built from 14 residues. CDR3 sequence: CASSEGDSSYEQYF. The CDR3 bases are TGTGCCAGCAGTGAGGGGGACAGCTCCTACGAGCAGTACTTC.

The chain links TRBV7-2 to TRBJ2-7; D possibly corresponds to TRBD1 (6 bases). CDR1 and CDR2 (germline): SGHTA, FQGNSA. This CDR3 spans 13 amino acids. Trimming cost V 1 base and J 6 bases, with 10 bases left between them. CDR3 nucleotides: TGTGCCAGCAGCTTAGGGGCAGGGGTCGAGCAGTACTTC. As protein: CASSLGAGVEQYF.

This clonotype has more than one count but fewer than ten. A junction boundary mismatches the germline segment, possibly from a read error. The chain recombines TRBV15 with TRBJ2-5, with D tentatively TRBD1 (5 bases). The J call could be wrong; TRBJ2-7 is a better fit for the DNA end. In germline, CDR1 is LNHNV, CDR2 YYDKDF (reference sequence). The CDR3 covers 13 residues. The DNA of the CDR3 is TGTACCACCAGCGATGGGGCCACCTACGAGCAGTACTTC. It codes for CTTSDGATYEQYF.

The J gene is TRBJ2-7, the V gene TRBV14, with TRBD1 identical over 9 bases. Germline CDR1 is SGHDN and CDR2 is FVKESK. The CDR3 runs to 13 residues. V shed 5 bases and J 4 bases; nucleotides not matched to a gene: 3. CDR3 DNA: TGTGCCAGCAGCACGACAGGGGGGTACGAGCAGTACTTC. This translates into CASSTTGGYEQYF.

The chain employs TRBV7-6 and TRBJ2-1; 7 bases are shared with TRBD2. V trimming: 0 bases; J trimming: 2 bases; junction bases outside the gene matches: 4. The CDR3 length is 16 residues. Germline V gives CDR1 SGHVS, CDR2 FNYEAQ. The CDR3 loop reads CASSLAPSGTYNEQFF. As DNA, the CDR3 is TGTGCCAGCAGCTTAGCGCCTAGCGGCACCTACAATGAGCAGTTCTTC.

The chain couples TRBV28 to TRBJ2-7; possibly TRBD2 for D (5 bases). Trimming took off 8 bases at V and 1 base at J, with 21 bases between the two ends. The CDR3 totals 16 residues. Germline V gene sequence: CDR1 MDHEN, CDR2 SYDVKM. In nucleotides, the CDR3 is TGTGCCAGCCATGAACGGTCGGGAATGAGGTCCTACGAGCAGTACTTC. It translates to CASHERSGMRSYEQYF.

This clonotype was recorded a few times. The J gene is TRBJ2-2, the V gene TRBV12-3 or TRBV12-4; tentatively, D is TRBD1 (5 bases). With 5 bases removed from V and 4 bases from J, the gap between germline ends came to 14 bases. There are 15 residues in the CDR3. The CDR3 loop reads CASSSPQGPTGELFF. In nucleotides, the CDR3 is TGTGCCAGCAGTAGCCCCCAGGGTCCCACCGGGGAGCTGTTTTTT.

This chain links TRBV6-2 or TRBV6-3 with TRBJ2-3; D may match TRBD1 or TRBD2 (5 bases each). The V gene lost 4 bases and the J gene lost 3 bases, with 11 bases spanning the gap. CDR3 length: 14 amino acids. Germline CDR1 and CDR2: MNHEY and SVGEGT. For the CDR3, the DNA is TGTGCCAGCAGTTTGGGACGGGAAACAGATACGCAGTATTTT. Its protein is CASSLGRETDTQYF.

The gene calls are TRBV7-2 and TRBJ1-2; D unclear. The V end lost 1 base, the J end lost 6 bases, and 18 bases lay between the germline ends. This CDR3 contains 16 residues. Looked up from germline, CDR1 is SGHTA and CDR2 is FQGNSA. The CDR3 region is CASSLVGRRAMDGYTF. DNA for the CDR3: TGTGCCAGCAGCTTAGTGGGGAGGAGGGCTATGGATGGCTACACCTTC. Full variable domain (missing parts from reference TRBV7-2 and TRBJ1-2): GAGVSQSPSNKVTEKGKDVELRCDPISGHTALYWYRQSLGQGLEFLIYFQGNSAPDKSGLPSDRFSAERTGGSVSTLTIQRTQQEDSAVYLCASSLVGRRAMDGYTFGSGTRLTVV.

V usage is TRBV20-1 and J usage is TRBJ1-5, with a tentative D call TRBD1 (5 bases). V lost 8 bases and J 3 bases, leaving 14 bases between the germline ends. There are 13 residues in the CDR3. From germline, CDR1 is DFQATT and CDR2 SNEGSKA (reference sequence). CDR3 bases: TGCAGTCTCGGTAGGGGAACCAATCAGCCCCAGCATTTT. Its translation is CSLGRGTNQPQHF.

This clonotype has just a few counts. CDR3 loop: CATLRSGTGGKSEQYF. As DNA, the CDR3 is TGTGCCACCTTAAGGTCTGGAACAGGGGGAAAGTCCGAGCAGTACTTC. This chain links TRBV15 with TRBJ2-5; 8 nucleotides match TRBD1. The J call is in doubt because the DNA end fits TRBJ2-7 better. Germline CDR1 reads LNHNV; CDR2 reads YYDKDF (reference sequence). CDR3 size: 16 residues.

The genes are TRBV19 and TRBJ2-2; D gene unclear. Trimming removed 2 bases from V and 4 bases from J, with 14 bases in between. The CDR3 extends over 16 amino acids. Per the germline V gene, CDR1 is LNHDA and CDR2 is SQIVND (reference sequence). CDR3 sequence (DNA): TGTGCCAGTAGTATACCCCTATACCACCTCACCGGGGAGCTGTTTTTT. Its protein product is CASSIPLYHLTGELFF.

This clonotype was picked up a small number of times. The chain's CDR3 is CASSPTVEAFF. CDR3 in DNA: TGTGCCAGCAGTCCGACAGTTGAAGCTTTCTTT. This chain connects TRBV12-3 or TRBV12-4 to TRBJ1-1, with a tentative D call TRBD1 (5 bases). V lost 5 bases, J lost 7 bases, and 8 bases lay in between. The CDR3 has 11 residues.

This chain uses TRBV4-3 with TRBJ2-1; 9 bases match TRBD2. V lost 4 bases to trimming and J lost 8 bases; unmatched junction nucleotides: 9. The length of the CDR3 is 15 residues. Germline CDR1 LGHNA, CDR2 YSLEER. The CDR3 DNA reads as TGCGCCAGCAGCCCCCAGCGGGAGGTGGGGGATGAGCAGTTCTTC. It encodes CASSPQREVGDEQFF.

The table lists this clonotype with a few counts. CDR3 bases: TGTGCCAGCTCACCCCTAGCGGGAGGCGGCAATGAGCAGTTCTTC. Its protein is CASSPLAGGGNEQFF. The chain links TRBV18 to TRBJ2-1; 11 bases are a match to TRBD2. The V segment lost 3 bases and the J segment 6 bases; nucleotides outside the gene matches: 4. Germline assignment: CDR1 KGHSH and CDR2 LQKENI. This CDR3 contains 15 residues.

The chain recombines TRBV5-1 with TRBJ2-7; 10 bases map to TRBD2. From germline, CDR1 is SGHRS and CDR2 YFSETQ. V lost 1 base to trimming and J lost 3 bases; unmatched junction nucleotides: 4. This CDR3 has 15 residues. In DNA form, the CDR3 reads TGCGCCAGCAGCTTGCCCCTAGCGGGAGACTACGAGCAGTACTTC. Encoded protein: CASSLPLAGDYEQYF.

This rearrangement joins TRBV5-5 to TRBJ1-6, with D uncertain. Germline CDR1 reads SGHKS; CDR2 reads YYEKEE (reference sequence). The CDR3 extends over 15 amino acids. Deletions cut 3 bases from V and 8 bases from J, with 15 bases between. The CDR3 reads CASSWERREYSPLHF. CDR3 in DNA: TGTGCCAGCAGCTGGGAGAGGAGGGAGTATTCACCCCTCCACTTT.

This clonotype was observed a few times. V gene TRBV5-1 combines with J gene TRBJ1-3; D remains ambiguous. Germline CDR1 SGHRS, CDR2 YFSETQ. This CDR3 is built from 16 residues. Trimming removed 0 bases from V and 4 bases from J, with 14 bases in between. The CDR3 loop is CASSLEVTSRGNTIYF. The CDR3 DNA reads TGCGCCAGCAGCTTGGAGGTTACAAGTAGGGGAAACACCATATATTTT.